These 28 T cell receptor beta chains were all obtained from the same sample, sequenced in a study of OX40 agonist ivuxolimab in advanced cancers. Libraries came from the immunoSEQ multiplex PCR assay. TCRdb took over this immuneACCESS table, retaining in-frame rearrangements with V and J assigned. Such tables are incomplete; in checked studies, under half of the missing clones stem from an unresolved V gene, and the remainder is unexplained. The sample table lists more than 45,000 clones, around 77% of them with a count of one. The ten largest clonotypes hold approximately 2% of the sample. Source: CD4+ or CD8+ T cells sorted from blood, taken in a trial of the OX40 agonist ivuxolimab. The source is an adult with an advanced solid tumor such as melanoma, head and neck, liver or kidney cancer.

V and J are TRBV10-2 and TRBJ2-7; TRBD2 matches 11 bases. The CDR3 extends over 15 amino acids. In germline, CDR1 is WSHSY, CDR2 SAAADI. The J segment lost 4 bases and the V segment lost 6 bases, leaving 8 bases of the junction unmatched. CDR3 sequence (DNA): TGCGCCAGCAGCGACCGGACTAGCGGGCGGTACGAGCAGTACTTC. Translating gives CASSDRTSGRYEQYF.

This clone was counted only a few times. The chain couples TRBV4-1 to TRBJ2-2; 10 bases map to TRBD2. V was pared by 4 bases and J by 5 bases, with 4 bases of the junction left unmatched. The CDR3 contains 15 residues. The V gene's germline CDR1 is MGHRA and CDR2 YSYEKL. The CDR3 spells CASSPGLARTGELFF. DNA of the CDR3: TGCGCCAGCAGCCCGGGACTAGCGAGGACCGGGGAGCTGTTTTTT.

The rearrangement uses TRBV4-1 and TRBJ2-7; TRBD2 matches at 15 bases. Germline loops: CDR1 MGHRA, CDR2 YSYEKL. This CDR3 region has 19 residues. The V segment lost 3 bases and the J segment 4 bases; nucleotides outside the gene matches: 13. CDR3 sequence reads: CASSQDGLAGGSISYEQYF. The CDR3 DNA reads TGCGCCAGCAGCCAGGATGGACTAGCGGGAGGGAGTATTAGTTACGAGCAGTACTTC.

The V call is TRBV6-6, the J call TRBJ2-1, with no clear D. V dropped 5 bases and J dropped 7 bases, with 12 bases sitting between them. CDR1 and CDR2 (germline): MNHNY, SVGAGI (reference sequence). This CDR3 is 13 amino acids long. Written as DNA, the CDR3 is TGTGCCAGCAGTCTTCTGCCCAGGAATGAGCAGTTCTTC. Its protein product is CASSLLPRNEQFF.

The chain links TRBV28 to TRBJ1-2; D gene uncertain. The V and J ends lost 6 bases and 4 bases respectively, with 12 bases between them. This CDR3 is built from 13 residues. Germline lookup yields CDR1 MDHEN and CDR2 SYDVKM. The CDR3 here is CASRKPAFYGYTF. DNA of the CDR3: TGTGCCAGCAGGAAACCGGCATTCTATGGCTACACCTTC.

The rearrangement joins TRBV9 to TRBJ1-6, with unresolved D. This CDR3 is 14 amino acids long. V lost 0 bases and J 10 bases, leaving 11 bases between the germline ends. Germline-derived CDR1 and CDR2 are SGDLS and YYNGEE. The CDR3 DNA reads as TGTGCCAGCAGCGTAGGTGACAAGGAGTCACCCCTCCACTTT. Protein: CASSVGDKESPLHF.

The chain uses TRBV27 and TRBJ2-7; unclear D gene. V lost 5 bases and J lost 5, with 16 bases in between. The CDR3 is made up of 14 amino acids. Germline V gene lookup returns CDR1 MNHEY and CDR2 SMNVEV (reference sequence). The CDR3 protein is CASSLKASIDEQYF. The CDR3 DNA reads as TGTGCCAGCAGTCTAAAGGCTAGTATAGACGAGCAGTACTTC.

By sample fraction, this clone is medium-sized. The genes are TRBV7-9 and TRBJ1-2; 7 bases match TRBD1. Germline-derived CDR1 and CDR2 are SEHNR and FQNEAQ (reference sequence). The CDR3 has 13 amino acids. Germline trimming cut 5 bases from V and 4 bases from J; bases unmatched to any gene: 4. The CDR3 spells CASSPRDSYGYTF. CDR3 DNA sequence: TGTGCCAGCAGCCCGAGGGACAGCTATGGCTACACCTTC.

This rearrangement joins TRBV2 to TRBJ2-1, with 8 bases aligning to TRBD2. Germline CDR1 SNHLY, CDR2 FYNNEI. This CDR3 is built from 16 residues. The J segment lost 6 bases and the V segment lost 3 bases, leaving 10 bases of the junction unmatched. CDR3 sequence: CASSDLQVTSGNEQFF. The DNA for the CDR3 is TGTGCCAGCAGTGACCTCCAGGTTACTAGCGGCAATGAGCAGTTCTTC. The full variable domain, rest sourced from reference TRBV2 and TRBJ2-1, is EPEVTQTPSHQVTQMGQEVILRCVPISNHLYFYWYRQILGQKVEFLVSFYNNEISEKSEIFDDQFSVERPDGSNFTLKIRSTKLEDSAMYFCASSDLQVTSGNEQFFGPGTRLTVL.

The chain links TRBV7-2 to TRBJ2-1; D could derive from TRBD1 or TRBD2 (5 bases each). CDR1 and CDR2 from the germline V gene are SGHTA and FQGNSA. With 5 bases removed from V and 3 bases from J, the gap between germline ends came to 20 bases. This CDR3 spans 17 amino acids. CDR3: CASSPLFGRGHYNEQFF. Here the CDR3 DNA reads TGTGCCAGCAGCCCCCTGTTTGGTCGGGGCCACTACAATGAGCAGTTCTTC.

The chain joins TRBV11-2 to TRBJ2-2; 8 bases are shared with TRBD2. After removal of 0 bases from V and 6 bases from J, the junction contained 3 bases not matched to a gene. Germline V CDR1 and CDR2: SGHAT, FQNNGV. CDR3 length equals 15 residues. CDR3 loop: CASSLEPGGAGELFF. Written as DNA, the CDR3 is TGTGCCAGCAGCTTAGAACCGGGAGGGGCCGGGGAGCTGTTTTTT.

This sequence joins TRBV19 and TRBJ2-5; 11 nucleotides line up with TRBD2. The CDR3 runs to 16 residues. V lost 6 bases and J lost 2; bases outside the gene matches: 8. Germline V CDR1 and CDR2: LNHDA, SQIVND (reference sequence). CDR3: CASSALRTSGQETQYF. The DNA of the CDR3 is TGTGCCAGTAGCGCCCTGCGGACTAGCGGGCAAGAGACCCAGTACTTC.

The chain recombines TRBV11-3 with TRBJ2-7; tentatively, D is TRBD1 (5 bases). Germline V gene sequence: CDR1 SGHNT, CDR2 YENEEA. The CDR3 extends over 15 amino acids. Trimming stripped 1 base from V and 0 bases from J, with 10 bases between. The CDR3 DNA sequence: TGTGCCAGCAGCTTAGGGGGCGCCAGCTCCTACGAGCAGTACTTC. Translation: CASSLGGASSYEQYF.

This clone has just one count. The J gene is TRBJ2-1, the V gene TRBV5-5; 8 bases map to TRBD2. This CDR3 spans 17 amino acids. J lost 8 bases, V lost 2 bases, and 15 bases had no gene match. Germline V gene data show CDR1 as SGHKS and CDR2 as YYEKEE (reference sequence). The CDR3 spells CASSLTGIAGLWDEQFF. For the CDR3, the DNA is TGTGCCAGCAGCTTAACAGGAATAGCGGGATTATGGGATGAGCAGTTCTTC.

V and J are TRBV28 and TRBJ2-2; 9 bases are a match to TRBD1. After removal of 5 bases from V and 5 bases from J, the junction contained 12 bases not matched to a gene. Germline-derived CDR1 and CDR2 are MDHEN and SYDVKM. CDR3 size: 17 residues. The CDR3, as DNA: TGTGCCAGCAGTCTTCCAACCGGGACAGGGTGGACCGGGGAGCTGTTTTTT. Protein: CASSLPTGTGWTGELFF.

This clone was seen ten or more times. V is TRBV14 and J is TRBJ2-7; a weak D match, TRBD1 (5 bases). V was pared by 8 bases and J by 6 bases, with 11 bases between. Germline assignment: CDR1 SGHDN and CDR2 FVKESK. CDR3 size: 11 residues. The CDR3 is CASGRGSEQYF. In nucleotides, the CDR3 is TGTGCCAGCGGAAGGGGCAGCGAGCAGTACTTC. Looking up the rest from reference TRBV14 and TRBJ2-7 gives the full variable domain: EAGVTQFPSHSVIEKGQTVTLRCDPISGHDNLYWYRRVMGKEIKFLLHFVKESKQDESGMPNNRFLAERTGGTYSTLKVQPAELEDSGVYFCASGRGSEQYFGPGTRLTVT.

The V and J genes are TRBV30 and TRBJ2-1; 12 positions agree with TRBD2. Germline CDR1 GTSNPN, CDR2 SVGIG (reference sequence). This CDR3 spans 19 amino acids. With 3 bases clipped from V and 2 bases from J, the junction kept 14 bases outside the gene matches. CDR3 amino acids: CAWRDLLAGGVRAYNEQFF. CDR3 bases: TGTGCCTGGAGAGACCTTCTAGCGGGAGGGGTTCGGGCCTACAATGAGCAGTTCTTC.

J is TRBJ2-7 and V is TRBV9; D is ambiguous. CDR1 and CDR2 from the germline V gene are SGDLS and YYNGEE. V was trimmed by 3 bases and J by 3 bases, leaving 19 bases between them. The CDR3 loop spans 16 amino acids. CDR3 in amino acids: CASSETPTWESYEQYF. DNA of the CDR3: TGTGCCAGCAGCGAGACTCCGACGTGGGAAAGCTACGAGCAGTACTTC.

This clone was recorded once. V and J are TRBV6-1 and TRBJ2-7; the D is unclear. The V end was cut by 6 bases, the J end by 1 base, with 13 bases between. The CDR3 runs 14 residues. CDR1 is MNHNS and CDR2 is SASEGT in the germline V gene. CDR3 in amino acids: CASSVVGSSYEQYF. CDR3 nucleotides: TGTGCCAGCAGCGTCGTGGGCAGTTCCTACGAGCAGTACTTC.

Notes on this clone: A junction end diverges from the germline sequence, so it may reflect a read error. V gene TRBV28 combines with J gene TRBJ1-2; D remains unclear. This CDR3 has 12 residues. Per the germline V gene, CDR1 is MDHEN and CDR2 is SYDVKM. DNA for the CDR3: TGTGCCAGCAGTACAAGCATTTATGGCCACACCTTC. This gives the protein CASSTSIYGHTF.

The chain links TRBV5-6 to TRBJ2-3; D unclear. The CDR3 covers 14 residues. Looked up from germline, CDR1 is SGHDT and CDR2 is YYEEEE. The V gene lost 1 base and the J gene lost 2 bases, with 8 bases spanning the gap. This CDR3 is CASSLLVNTDTQYF. The CDR3 DNA reads TGTGCCAGCAGCTTGCTTGTAAACACAGATACGCAGTATTTT.

The DNA for the CDR3 is TGTGCCAGCAGTGCCACCGGCCAATGGTTCTTC. Its protein is CASSATGQWFF. The chain uses TRBV6-5 and TRBJ2-1, with no clear D. CDR3 length: 11 residues. Trimming shortened V by 5 bases and J by 15 bases, and 14 bases separated the two germline ends. CDR1 is MNHEY, CDR2 SVGAGI, per germline.

The V and J genes are TRBV20-1 and TRBJ2-7, with D maybe TRBD1 (5 bases). Trimming removed 6 bases at V and 2 bases at J, with 8 bases between. Germline CDR1 is DFQATT and CDR2 is SNEGSKA (reference sequence). The CDR3 length is 11 residues. The CDR3 region is CSADRTYEQYF. The CDR3 nucleotides are TGCAGTGCAGACAGAACCTACGAGCAGTACTTC.

V and J are TRBV5-1 and TRBJ2-2; tentative D call: TRBD1 (6 bases). Trimming took off 0 bases at V and 1 base at J, with 7 bases between the two ends. The CDR3 loop spans 15 amino acids. Germline CDR1 reads SGHRS; CDR2 reads YFSETQ. The CDR3 nucleotides read TGCGCCAGCAGCTTGGCGGGACAGAACACCGGGGAGCTGTTTTTT. Translation gives CASSLAGQNTGELFF.

The chain uses TRBV21-1 and TRBJ1-1; the table's TRBD1 call for D was not verified on the DNA. TRBV21-1 is a listed pseudogene. The CDR3 is made up of 16 amino acids. The CDR3 DNA reads as TGTGCCAGGGCCGATTACCGGGACATCGAGCACGCTGAAGCTTTCTTT. It codes for CARADYRDIEHAEAFF.

The gene calls are TRBV9 and TRBJ2-1; D unresolved. In germline, CDR1 is SGDLS, CDR2 YYNGEE. The CDR3 totals 12 residues. V was clipped by 3 bases and J by 9 bases, with 10 bases between them. The CDR3 here is CASSADYGEQFF. The CDR3 DNA is TGTGCCAGCAGCGCCGATTATGGTGAGCAGTTCTTC.

The V gene is TRBV5-5, the J gene TRBJ1-2, with D hard to call. Germline lookup yields CDR1 SGHKS and CDR2 YYEKEE (reference sequence). Deletions cut 0 bases from V and 4 bases from J, with 10 bases between. The CDR3 loop spans 14 amino acids. The CDR3 loop is CASSLGDWSYGYTF. The DNA of the CDR3 is TGTGCCAGCAGCTTGGGTGACTGGTCCTATGGCTACACCTTC.

The rearrangement uses TRBV4-2 and TRBJ1-4, with D unclear. The V end lost 0 bases, the J end lost 5 bases, and 13 bases lay between the germline ends. From germline, CDR1 is LGHNA and CDR2 YNFKEQ. The CDR3 is 16 residues long. The CDR3 reads CASSQDTNRGNEKLFF. The CDR3, as DNA: TGTGCCAGCAGCCAAGATACGAACCGGGGAAATGAAAAACTGTTTTTT.